This T cell receptor (beta chain) was recovered during a study of T cells in Graves' hyperthyroidism and ophthalmopathy. This CDR3 has 16 amino acids. The germline CDR1 and CDR2 sequences are LNHNV and YYDKDF (reference sequence). V was clipped by 0 bases and J by 5 bases, with 13 bases between them. The source material, RNA transcripts, was used to amplify TCR beta CDR3 regions. First-round RT-PCR targeting the TCR CDR3 was performed with the HTBI primer set. Via MiXCR, TCRdb re-called the multiplex PCR reads, giving one row per CDR3 protein. The sample has roughly 250,000 distinct CDR3 sequences; about 17% are singletons.

The sequence derives from a woman aged 18-29 years with Graves' ophthalmopathy. Sequencing was performed on blood. This sequence joins TRBV15 and TRBJ1-4, with D possibly TRBD1 on 5 matching bases. CDR3 region: CATSREKGTGNEKLFF. CDR3 DNA: TGTGCCACCAGCAGAGAAAAGGGGACGGGGAATGAAAAACTGTTTTTT.